This T cell receptor beta chain derives from a study of T cell changes during pregnancy in multiple sclerosis. Produced via immunoSEQ multiplex PCR; TCRdb's table is partial and in-frame only. The sample includes 90,000 to 120,000 clones, more than 85% seen only once; the top ten take about 3%. The sample in question was peripheral blood, obtained after pregnancy. The clonotype comes from a female donor with multiple sclerosis, enrolled in a pregnancy study.

The DNA for the CDR3 is TGTGCCAGCAGCGTAGTGGTTAGTAGCGAGCAGTACTTC. It is translated as CASSVVVSSEQYF. The rearrangement links TRBV9 to TRBJ2-5; D remains unclear. TRBJ2-7 matches the DNA end more closely, so the J call is doubtful. The CDR3 covers 13 residues. The germline gives CDR1 SGDLS, CDR2 YYNGEE.